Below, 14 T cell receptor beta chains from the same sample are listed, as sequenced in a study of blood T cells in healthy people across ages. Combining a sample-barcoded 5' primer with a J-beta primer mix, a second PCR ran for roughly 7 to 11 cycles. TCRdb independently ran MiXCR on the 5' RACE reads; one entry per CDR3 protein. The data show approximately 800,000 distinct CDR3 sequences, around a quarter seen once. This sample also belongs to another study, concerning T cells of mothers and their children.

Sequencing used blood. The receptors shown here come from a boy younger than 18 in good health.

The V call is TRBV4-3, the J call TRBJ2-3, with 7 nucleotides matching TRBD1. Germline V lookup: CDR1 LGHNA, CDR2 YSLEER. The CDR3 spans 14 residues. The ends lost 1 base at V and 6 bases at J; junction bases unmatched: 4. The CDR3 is CASSQGQGRDTQYF. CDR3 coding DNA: TGCGCCAGCAGCCAAGGACAGGGTAGGGATACGCAGTATTTT.

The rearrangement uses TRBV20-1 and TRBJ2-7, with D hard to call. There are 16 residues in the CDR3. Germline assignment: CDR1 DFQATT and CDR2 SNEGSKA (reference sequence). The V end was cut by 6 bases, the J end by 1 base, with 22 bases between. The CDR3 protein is CSATTYGGRLSYEQYF. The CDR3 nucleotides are TGCAGTGCCACAACCTATGGCGGTCGTTTATCCTACGAGCAGTACTTC.

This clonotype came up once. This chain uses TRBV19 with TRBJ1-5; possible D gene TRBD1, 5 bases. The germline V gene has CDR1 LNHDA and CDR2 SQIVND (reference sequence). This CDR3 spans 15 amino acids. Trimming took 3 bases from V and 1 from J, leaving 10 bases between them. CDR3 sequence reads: CASSISQASNQPQHF. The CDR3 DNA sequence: TGTGCCAGTAGTATCTCACAGGCGAGCAATCAGCCCCAGCATTTT. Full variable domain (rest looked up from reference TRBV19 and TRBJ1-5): DGGITQSPKYLFRKEGQNVTLSCEQNLNHDAMYWYRQDPGQGLRLIYYSQIVNDFQKGDIAEGYSVSREKKESFPLTVTSAQKNPTAFYLCASSISQASNQPQHFGDGTRLSIL.

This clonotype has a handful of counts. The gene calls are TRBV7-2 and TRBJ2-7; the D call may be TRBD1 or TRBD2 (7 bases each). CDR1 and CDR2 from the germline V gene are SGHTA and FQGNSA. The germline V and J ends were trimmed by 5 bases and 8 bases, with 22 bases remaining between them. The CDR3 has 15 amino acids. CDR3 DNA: TGTGCCAGCAGCCCCAGTTGGGGAGGGGGCTATAAGCAGTACTTC. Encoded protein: CASSPSWGGGYKQYF.

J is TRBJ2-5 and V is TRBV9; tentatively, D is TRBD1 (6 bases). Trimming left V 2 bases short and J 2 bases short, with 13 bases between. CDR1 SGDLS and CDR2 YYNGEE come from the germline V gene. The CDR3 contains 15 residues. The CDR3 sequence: CASSVTGNRQETQYF. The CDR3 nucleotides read TGTGCCAGCAGCGTCACAGGGAATCGGCAAGAGACCCAGTACTTC. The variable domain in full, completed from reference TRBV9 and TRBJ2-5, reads DSGVTQTPKHLITATGQRVTLRCSPRSGDLSVYWYQQSLDQGLQFLIQYYNGEERAKGNILERFSAQQFPDLHSELNLSSLELGDSALYFCASSVTGNRQETQYFGPGTRLLVL.

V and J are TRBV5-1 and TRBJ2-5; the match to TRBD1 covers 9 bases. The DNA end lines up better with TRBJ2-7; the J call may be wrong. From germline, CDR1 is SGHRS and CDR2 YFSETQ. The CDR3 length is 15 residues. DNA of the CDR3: TGCGCCAGCAGCTTGGAAGGGGCGGGACAGGGCGAGCAGTACTTC. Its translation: CASSLEGAGQGEQYF.

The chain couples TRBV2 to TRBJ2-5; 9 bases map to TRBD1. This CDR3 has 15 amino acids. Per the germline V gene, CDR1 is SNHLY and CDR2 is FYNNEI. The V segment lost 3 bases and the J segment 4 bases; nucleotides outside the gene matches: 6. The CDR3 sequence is CASSEWTGEGETQYF. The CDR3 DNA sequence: TGTGCCAGCAGTGAGTGGACAGGGGAGGGAGAGACCCAGTACTTC. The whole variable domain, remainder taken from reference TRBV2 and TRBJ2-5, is EPEVTQTPSHQVTQMGQEVILRCVPISNHLYFYWYRQILGQKVEFLVSFYNNEISEKSEIFDDQFSVERPDGSNFTLKIRSTKLEDSAMYFCASSEWTGEGETQYFGPGTRLLVL.

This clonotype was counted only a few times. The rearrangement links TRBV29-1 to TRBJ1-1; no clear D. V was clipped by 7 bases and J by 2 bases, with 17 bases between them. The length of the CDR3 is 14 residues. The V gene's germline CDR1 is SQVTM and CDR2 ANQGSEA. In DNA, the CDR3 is TGCAGCGCCCAAAAGTGGGCGGGCAACACTGAAGCTTTCTTT. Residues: CSAQKWAGNTEAFF.

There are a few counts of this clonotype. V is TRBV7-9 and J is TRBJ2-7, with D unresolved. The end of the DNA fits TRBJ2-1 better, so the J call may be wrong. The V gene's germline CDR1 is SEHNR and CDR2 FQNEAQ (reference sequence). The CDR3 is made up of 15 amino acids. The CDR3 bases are TGTGCCAGCAGCCCCACGGCGGCTGTATACAATGAGCAGTTCTTC. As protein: CASSPTAAVYNEQFF.

For the CDR3, the DNA is TGTGCCAGCAGTCAACAGGGAGTAGCCAAAAACATTCAGTACTTC. Its protein is CASSQQGVAKNIQYF. The chain links TRBV28 to TRBJ2-4, with TRBD1 as a possible D gene (6 bases). Germline-derived CDR1 and CDR2 are MDHEN and SYDVKM. Between the trimmed V and J ends, which lost 5 bases and 0 bases, there was a span of 11 bases. The CDR3 runs to 15 residues. Together with reference TRBV28 and TRBJ2-4, the CDR3 gives the full variable domain: DVKVTQSSRYLVKRTGEKVFLECVQDMDHENMFWYRQDPGLGLRLIYFSYDVKMKEKGDIPEGYSVSREKKERFSLILESASTNQTSMYLCASSQQGVAKNIQYFGAGTRLSVL.

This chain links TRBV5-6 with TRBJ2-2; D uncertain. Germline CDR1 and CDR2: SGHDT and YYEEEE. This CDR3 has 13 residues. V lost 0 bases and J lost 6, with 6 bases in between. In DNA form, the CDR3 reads TGTGCCAGCAGCTTGGAGCGACCCGGGGAGCTGTTTTTT. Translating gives CASSLERPGELFF.

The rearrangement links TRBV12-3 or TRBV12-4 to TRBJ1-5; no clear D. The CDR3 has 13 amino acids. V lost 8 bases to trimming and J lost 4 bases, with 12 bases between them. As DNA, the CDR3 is TGTGCCAGCGGCCCTCGTCCGAATCAGCCCCAGCATTTT. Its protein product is CASGPRPNQPQHF.

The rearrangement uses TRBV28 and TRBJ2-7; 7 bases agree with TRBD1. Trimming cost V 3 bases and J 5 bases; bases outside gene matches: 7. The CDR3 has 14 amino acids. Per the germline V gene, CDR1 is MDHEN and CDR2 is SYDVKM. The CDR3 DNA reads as TGTGCCAGCAGTTTCCGGACAGGCCACCACGAGCAGTACTTC. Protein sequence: CASSFRTGHHEQYF.

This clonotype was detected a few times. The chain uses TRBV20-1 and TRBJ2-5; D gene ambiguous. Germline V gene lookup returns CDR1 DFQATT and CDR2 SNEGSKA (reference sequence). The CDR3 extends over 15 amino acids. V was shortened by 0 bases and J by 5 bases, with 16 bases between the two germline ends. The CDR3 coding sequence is TGCAGTGCTAGAGAAGAGGATGGGGTCTGGGAGACCCAGTACTTC. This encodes CSAREEDGVWETQYF.